The 15 T cell receptor beta chains presented below share a single source sample, sequenced in a study of T cells in Graves' hyperthyroidism and ophthalmopathy. Amplification yielded TCR beta CDR3 regions, with RNA transcripts as the source. Carried out on the TCR CDR3, a first-round RT-PCR used the HTBI primer set. TCRdb processed the multiplex PCR reads anew with MiXCR; each CDR3 protein has one entry. This repertoire shows 300,000 to 400,000 distinct CDR3 sequences, approximately 15% found once; its top ten account for 20% to 25%. Sequencing was carried out using blood. The receptors were gathered from a woman aged 30 to 39 with Graves' hyperthyroidism.

This chain links TRBV6-1 with TRBJ2-3, with 9 bases that match TRBD1. The germline CDR1 and CDR2 sequences are MNHNS and SASEGT. The CDR3 loop spans 16 amino acids. V lost 5 bases, J lost 1 base, and 7 bases stayed unmatched. CDR3 in DNA: TGTGCCAGCAGTATCCACAGGGGGCGCCGCACAGATACGCAGTATTTT. Protein product: CASSIHRGRRTDTQYF.

The chain carries TRBV29-1 and TRBJ1-3, with D uncertain. The CDR3 extends over 11 amino acids. The V and J ends lost 8 bases and 0 bases respectively, with 5 bases between them. Germline V gene data show CDR1 as SQVTM and CDR2 as ANQGSEA. The CDR3 is CSTASGNTIYF. CDR3 DNA: TGCAGCACAGCCTCTGGAAACACCATATATTTT.

This clonotype has a count of ten or more. V is TRBV11-2 and J is TRBJ2-7, with 9 bases lining up with TRBD1. This CDR3 has 15 amino acids. V trimming: 7 bases; J trimming: 4 bases; junction bases outside the gene matches: 11. The germline gives CDR1 SGHAT, CDR2 FQNNGV. This chain's CDR3 is CASNPDRGIKYEQYF. For the CDR3, the DNA is TGTGCCAGCAACCCCGACAGGGGGATTAAGTACGAGCAGTACTTC.

The rearrangement joins TRBV4-3 to TRBJ2-1; the match to TRBD2 covers 10 bases. The length of the CDR3 is 15 residues. With V trimmed by 1 base and J by 8 bases, 5 bases remained unmatched. In germline, CDR1 is LGHNA, CDR2 YSLEER. Here the CDR3 DNA reads TGCGCCAGCAGCCAAGGCCCTAGCGGGAGTTATGAGCAGTTCTTC. Its protein product is CASSQGPSGSYEQFF.

This clonotype has just a few counts. At one end, the junction sequence differs from germline, possibly due to a read error. The rearrangement uses TRBV9 and TRBJ2-2, with a possible D match to TRBD2 (7 bases). CDR3 size: 13 residues. Germline CDR1 is SGDLS and CDR2 is YYNGEE. The CDR3: CASRRDTGGGLFF. The CDR3 DNA reads TGTGCCAGCAGACGGGACACGGGCGGGGGGCTGTTTTTT.

This clonotype was seen at least ten times. This rearrangement joins TRBV2 to TRBJ1-4; D is ambiguous. This CDR3 is 15 amino acids long. Germline values: CDR1 SNHLY, CDR2 FYNNEI. V lost 0 bases, J lost 6 bases, and 11 bases lay in between. DNA of the CDR3: TGTGCCAGCAGTGAAGCATGGTCCGGATATGAAAAACTGTTTTTT. Translating it yields CASSEAWSGYEKLFF.

CDR3 region: CASSPPGLAGEGGYNEQFF. The CDR3, as DNA: TGTGCCAGCAGTCCCCCCGGACTAGCGGGAGAGGGCGGCTACAATGAGCAGTTCTTC. This chain uses TRBV28 with TRBJ2-1, with 13 nucleotides matching TRBD2. The junction had 13 bases not matched to a gene; V was cut back by 5 bases and J by 3 bases. Per the germline V gene, CDR1 is MDHEN and CDR2 is SYDVKM. This CDR3 is built from 19 residues.

The chain combines TRBV4-1 with TRBJ2-2; 8 positions agree with TRBD2. Germline CDR1 and CDR2: MGHRA and YSYEKL. V lost 1 base and J lost 6; bases outside the gene matches: 4. This CDR3 is 15 amino acids long. CDR3 sequence (DNA): TGCGCCAGCAGCCAAGCGCGAGCGGGAGCCGGGGAGCTGTTTTTT. Translation gives CASSQARAGAGELFF.

The rearrangement joins TRBV9 to TRBJ2-1; a possible D gene is TRBD2 (7 bases). The CDR3 loop spans 13 amino acids. Per the germline V gene, CDR1 is SGDLS and CDR2 is YYNGEE. Deletions cut 0 bases from V and 10 bases from J, with 11 bases between. The CDR3 reads CASSVAGGYEQFF. The DNA for the CDR3 is TGTGCCAGCAGCGTAGCGGGGGGCTACGAGCAGTTCTTC. Full variable domain (rest looked up from reference TRBV9 and TRBJ2-1): DSGVTQTPKHLITATGQRVTLRCSPRSGDLSVYWYQQSLDQGLQFLIQYYNGEERAKGNILERFSAQQFPDLHSELNLSSLELGDSALYFCASSVAGGYEQFFGPGTRLTVL.

This chain joins TRBV7-9 and TRBJ2-1, with 10 bases identical to TRBD2. Germline CDR1 is SEHNR and CDR2 is FQNEAQ (reference sequence). The V and J ends lost 4 bases and 8 bases, in that order; junction bases with no gene match: 5. This CDR3 has 14 residues. CDR3 in amino acids: CASSSSGRGYEQFF. CDR3 nucleotides: TGTGCCAGCAGCTCGAGCGGGAGGGGTTATGAGCAGTTCTTC.

This clonotype has at least ten counts. This rearrangement joins TRBV24-1 to TRBJ2-1, with D unclear. Germline-derived CDR1 and CDR2 are KGHDR and SFDVKD. V was shortened by 4 bases and J by 8 bases, with 8 bases between the two germline ends. The CDR3 has 12 amino acids. This CDR3 reads CATSDRQDEQFF. CDR3 sequence (DNA): TGTGCCACCAGTGACAGGCAGGATGAGCAGTTCTTC.

This clonotype showed up many times. The chain combines TRBV6-1 with TRBJ1-5; D gene unclear. V lost 4 bases to trimming and J lost 1 base, with 11 bases between them. This CDR3 has 15 amino acids. CDR1 is MNHNS, CDR2 SASEGT, per germline. This CDR3 reads CASSVEGRSNQPQHF. The CDR3 bases are TGTGCCAGCAGTGTGGAAGGGCGCAGCAATCAGCCCCAGCATTTT.

This clonotype appeared many times. The rearrangement uses TRBV28 and TRBJ2-7, with 8 nucleotides matching TRBD2. The CDR3 loop spans 15 amino acids. V gave up 7 bases and J gave up 6 bases; unmatched junction bases: 14. Germline assignment: CDR1 MDHEN and CDR2 SYDVKM. The CDR3 protein is CASNPAGTSVGEQYF. In nucleotides, the CDR3 is TGTGCCAGCAATCCCGCCGGGACTAGTGTTGGCGAGCAGTACTTC.

DNA for the CDR3: TGTGCCAGCAGCTTCGTAGCGGGGGTTGGTAGCTCCTACAATGAGCAGTTCTTC. It translates to CASSFVAGVGSSYNEQFF. V usage is TRBV7-9 and J usage is TRBJ2-1; 9 bases match TRBD2. The CDR3 has 18 residues. The germline V gene has CDR1 SEHNR and CDR2 FQNEAQ (reference sequence). V gave up 3 bases and J gave up 0 bases; unmatched junction bases: 9.

The chain recombines TRBV5-5 with TRBJ1-2; 7 bases match TRBD1. Germline values: CDR1 SGHKS, CDR2 YYEKEE (reference sequence). The trim removed 2 bases at V and 2 bases at J, leaving 6 bases unmatched. The CDR3 sequence is 15 residues long. The CDR3 here is CASSLTRGANYGYTF. CDR3 in DNA: TGTGCCAGCAGCTTAACCAGGGGGGCGAACTATGGCTACACCTTC.